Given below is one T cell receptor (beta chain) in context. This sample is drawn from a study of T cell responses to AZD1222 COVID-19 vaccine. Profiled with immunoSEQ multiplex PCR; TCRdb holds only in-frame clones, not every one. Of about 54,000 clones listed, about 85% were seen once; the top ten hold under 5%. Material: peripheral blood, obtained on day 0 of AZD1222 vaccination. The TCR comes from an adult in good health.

The CDR3 here is CARKPHSPLHF. For the CDR3, the DNA is TGCGCCAGGAAGCCACATTCACCCCTCCACTTT. The rearrangement links TRBV5-1 to TRBJ1-6, with D uncertain. CDR3 size: 11 residues. Trimming took 8 bases from V and 8 from J, leaving 8 bases between them. Per germline, CDR1 SGHRS and CDR2 YFSETQ.